This section outlines one TCR beta chain sequence together with its context. The data were taken from a study of CD8+ T cells in alopecia areata. Study overall: Oral tofacitinib, 5 to 10 mg twice daily, was given in an open-label trial.

After isolation, RNA underwent reverse transcription to generate cDNA as the sequencing template. Some clones are missing from TCRdb's copy, which holds only in-frame ones; the method was immunoSEQ multiplex PCR. Of some 150,000 clones detected, roughly 60% appear once; the ten largest clones hold 16%. Germline V gene sequence: CDR1 SNHLY, CDR2 FYNNEI. The ends lost 3 bases at V and 4 bases at J; junction bases unmatched: 3. The CDR3 covers 14 residues. Treatment meaning: oral pan-JAK inhibitor, 5-10 mg twice daily. The chain has TRBV2 and TRBJ2-3; 8 positions agree with TRBD1. This clonotype was sampled from a human donor with alopecia areata. The sample in question was CD4+ T cells sorted from blood, obtained at approximately week 60, from a patient treated with tofacitinib. The CDR3: CASSDRGPPDTQYF. CDR3 coding DNA: TGTGCCAGCAGTGACAGGGGGCCGCCAGATACGCAGTATTTT.